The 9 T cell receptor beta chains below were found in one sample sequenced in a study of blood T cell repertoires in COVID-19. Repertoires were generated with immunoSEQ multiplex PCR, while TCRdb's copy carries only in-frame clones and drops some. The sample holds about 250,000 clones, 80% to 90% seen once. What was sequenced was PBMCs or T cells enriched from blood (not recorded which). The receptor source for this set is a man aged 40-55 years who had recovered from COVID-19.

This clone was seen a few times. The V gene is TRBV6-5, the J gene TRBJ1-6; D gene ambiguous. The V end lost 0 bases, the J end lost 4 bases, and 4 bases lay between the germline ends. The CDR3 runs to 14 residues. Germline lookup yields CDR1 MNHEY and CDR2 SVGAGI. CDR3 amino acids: CASSYSSYNSPLHF. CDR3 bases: TGTGCCAGCAGTTACTCGAGTTATAATTCACCCCTCCACTTT.

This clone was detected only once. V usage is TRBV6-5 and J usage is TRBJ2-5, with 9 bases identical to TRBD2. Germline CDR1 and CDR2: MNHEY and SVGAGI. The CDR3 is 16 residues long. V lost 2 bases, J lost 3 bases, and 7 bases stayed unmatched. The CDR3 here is CASSYVASGTEETQYF. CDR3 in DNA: TGTGCCAGCAGTTACGTCGCTAGCGGGACCGAAGAGACCCAGTACTTC.

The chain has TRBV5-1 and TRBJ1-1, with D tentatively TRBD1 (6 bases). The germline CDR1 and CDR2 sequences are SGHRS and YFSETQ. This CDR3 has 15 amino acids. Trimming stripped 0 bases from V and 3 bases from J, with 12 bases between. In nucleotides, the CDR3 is TGCGCCAGCAGCTTGGAACAGGGCGGTGACACTGAAGCTTTCTTT. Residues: CASSLEQGGDTEAFF.

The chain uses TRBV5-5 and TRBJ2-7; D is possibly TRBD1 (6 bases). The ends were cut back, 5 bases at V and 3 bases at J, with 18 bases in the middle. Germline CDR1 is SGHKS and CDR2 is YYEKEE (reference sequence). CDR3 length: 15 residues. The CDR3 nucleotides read TGTGCCAGCAGGCAGGGGCCGGACACAGACTACGAGCAGTACTTC. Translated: CASRQGPDTDYEQYF. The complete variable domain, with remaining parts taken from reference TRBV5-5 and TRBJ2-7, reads DAGVTQSPTHLIKTRGQQVTLRCSPISGHKSVSWYQQVLGQGPQFIFQYYEKEERGRGNFPDRFSARQFPNYSSELNVNALLLGDSALYLCASRQGPDTDYEQYFGPGTRLTVT.

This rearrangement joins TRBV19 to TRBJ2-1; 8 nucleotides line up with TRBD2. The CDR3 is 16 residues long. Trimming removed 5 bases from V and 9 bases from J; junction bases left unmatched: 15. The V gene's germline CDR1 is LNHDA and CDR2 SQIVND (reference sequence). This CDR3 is CASSWVTSVANGEQFF. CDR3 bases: TGTGCCAGTAGTTGGGTGACTAGCGTGGCTAACGGTGAGCAGTTCTTC.

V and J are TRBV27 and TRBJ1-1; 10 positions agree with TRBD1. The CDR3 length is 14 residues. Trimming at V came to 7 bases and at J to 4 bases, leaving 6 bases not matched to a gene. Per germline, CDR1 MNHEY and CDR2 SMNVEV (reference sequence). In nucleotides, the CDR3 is TGTGCCAGCATCCGGGACAGGGGTGGCACTGAAGCTTTCTTT. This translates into CASIRDRGGTEAFF.

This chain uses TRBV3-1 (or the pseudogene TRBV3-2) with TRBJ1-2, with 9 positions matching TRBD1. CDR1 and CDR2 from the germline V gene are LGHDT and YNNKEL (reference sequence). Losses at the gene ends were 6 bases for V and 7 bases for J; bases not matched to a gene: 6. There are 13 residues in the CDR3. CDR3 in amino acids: CASRIQGAGGYTF. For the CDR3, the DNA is TGTGCCAGCAGGATACAGGGGGCTGGTGGCTACACCTTC.

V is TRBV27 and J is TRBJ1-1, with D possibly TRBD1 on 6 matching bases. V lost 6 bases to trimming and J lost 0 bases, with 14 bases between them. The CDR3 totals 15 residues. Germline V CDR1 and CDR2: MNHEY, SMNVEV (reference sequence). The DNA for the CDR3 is TGTGCCAGCAGACAAACACAGGGCATGAACACTGAAGCTTTCTTT. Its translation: CASRQTQGMNTEAFF.

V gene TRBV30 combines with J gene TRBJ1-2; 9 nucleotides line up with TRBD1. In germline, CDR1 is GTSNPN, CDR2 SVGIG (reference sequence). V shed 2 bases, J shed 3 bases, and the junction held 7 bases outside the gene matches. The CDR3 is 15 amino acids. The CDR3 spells CAWSLGTGSDYGYTF. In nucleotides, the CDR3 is TGTGCCTGGAGTCTCGGGACAGGGAGTGACTATGGCTACACCTTC.